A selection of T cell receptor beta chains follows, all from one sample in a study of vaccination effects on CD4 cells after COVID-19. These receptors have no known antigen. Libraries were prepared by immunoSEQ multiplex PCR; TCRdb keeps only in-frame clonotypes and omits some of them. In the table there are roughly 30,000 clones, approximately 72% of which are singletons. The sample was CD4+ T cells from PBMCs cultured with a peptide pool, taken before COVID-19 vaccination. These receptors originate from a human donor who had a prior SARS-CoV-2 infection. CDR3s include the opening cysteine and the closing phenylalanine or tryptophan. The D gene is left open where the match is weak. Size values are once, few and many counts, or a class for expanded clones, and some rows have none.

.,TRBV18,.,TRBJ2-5,TGTGCCAGCTCACCCCCCGGAGGGCGAACGACCCAGTACTTC,CASSPPGGRTTQYF
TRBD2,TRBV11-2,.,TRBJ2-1,TGTGCCAGCAGCTTAGTGGTGCTAGCGGGGTACAATGAGCAGTTCTTC,CASSLVVLAGYNEQFF
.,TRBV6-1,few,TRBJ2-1,TGTGCCAGCAGTGAAGCGCATATTCCGGACGCGGGGCAGTTCTTC,CASSEAHIPDAGQFF
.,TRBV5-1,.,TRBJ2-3,TGCGCCAGCAGATCCCGTTGGCCCGGCACAGATACGCAGTATTTT,CASRSRWPGTDTQYF
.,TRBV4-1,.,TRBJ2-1,TGCGCCAGCAGCCAAAAGCGTGTGGAGTTCTTC,CASSQKRVEFF
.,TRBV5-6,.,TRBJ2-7,TGTGCCAGCAGCACGGGAGCCGGGACCAACTCCTACGAGCAGTACTTC,CASSTGAGTNSYEQYF
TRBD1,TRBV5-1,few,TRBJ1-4,TGCGCCAGCAGCCGCGGACAGGGCCTTGCAACTAATGAAAAACTGTTTTTT,CASSRGQGLATNEKLFF
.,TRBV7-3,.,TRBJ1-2,TGTGCCAGCAGCTTTAAATTCCGGATCGGGGGGACCTATGGCTACACCTTC,CASSFKFRIGGTYGYTF
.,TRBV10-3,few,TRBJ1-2,TGTGCCATCAGTTCAACGACAGGCTATGGCTACACCTTC,CAISSTTGYGYTF
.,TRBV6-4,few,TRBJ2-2,TGTGCCAGCAGTGACTCAGGCAGGGACACCGGGGAGCTGTTTTTT,CASSDSGRDTGELFF
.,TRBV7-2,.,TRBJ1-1,TGTGCCAGCAGCCCGAACCGGTGGGCTAGGGCTGAAGCTTTCTTT,CASSPNRWARAEAFF
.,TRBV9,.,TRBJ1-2,TGTGCCAGCAGCTCTGGGCCGTGGACAGACCACTATGGCTACACCTTC,CASSSGPWTDHYGYTF
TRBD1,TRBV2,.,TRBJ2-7,TGTGCCAGCAGGGGTGACAGGGGAGGAGGTGTCGAGCAGTACTTC,CASRGDRGGGVEQYF
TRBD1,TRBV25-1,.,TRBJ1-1,TGTGCCAGCAGTGATTACAGGGGGAACACTGAAGCTTTCTTT,CASSDYRGNTEAFF
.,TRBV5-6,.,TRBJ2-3,TGTGCCAGCAGCTGGCGGGACGGAACAGATACGCAGTATTTT,CASSWRDGTDTQYF
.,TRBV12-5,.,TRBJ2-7,TGTGCTAGTGGTTTGGTACTCTCCCAGGATTTCTACGAGCAGTACTTC,CASGLVLSQDFYEQYF
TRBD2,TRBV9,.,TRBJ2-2,TGTGCCAGCAGCGTAGAAGGACTAGCGGCCTGGGGCGGGGAGCTGTTTTTT,CASSVEGLAAWGGELFF
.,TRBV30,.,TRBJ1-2,TGTGCCTGGGGCCTCAAAGGGTATAATGGCTACACCTTC,CAWGLKGYNGYTF
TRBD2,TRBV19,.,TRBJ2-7,TGTGCCAGTAGTCCTCGGACTAGCGGGAACTACGAGCAGTACTTC,CASSPRTSGNYEQYF
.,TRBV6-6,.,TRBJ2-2,TGTGCCAGCAGTTACTCGAATCGCTTGATACACGGGGAGCTGTTTTTT,CASSYSNRLIHGELFF
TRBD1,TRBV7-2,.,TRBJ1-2,TGTGCCAGCAGCGCCGGACAGGGTCCCCCCCCGCTCTATGGCTACACCTTC,CASSAGQGPPPLYGYTF
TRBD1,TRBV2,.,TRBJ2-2,TGTGCCAGCAGGACCGGGACAGCGAACACCGGGGAGCTGTTTTTT,CASRTGTANTGELFF
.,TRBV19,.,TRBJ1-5,TGTGCCACTGAAGGGTTTGGCAATCAGCCCCAGCATTTT,CATEGFGNQPQHF
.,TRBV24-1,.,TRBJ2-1,TGTGCCACCAGCGATCCCTTAAGACAGCGGGTGAAATACAATGAGCAGTTCTTC,CATSDPLRQRVKYNEQFF
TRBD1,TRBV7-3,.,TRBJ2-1,TGTGCCAGCAGCCCGACTGACAGGGGAACCTACAATGAGCAGTTCTTC,CASSPTDRGTYNEQFF
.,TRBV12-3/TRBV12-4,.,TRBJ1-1,TGTGCCAGCAGAGGGGGAGTCGCTGAAGCTTTCTTT,CASRGGVAEAFF
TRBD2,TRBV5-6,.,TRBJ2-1,TGTGCCAGCAGCCTGACTAGCGGAGCTCAATACAATGAGCAGTTCTTC,CASSLTSGAQYNEQFF
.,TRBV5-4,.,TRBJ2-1,TGTGCCAGCAGCCCCACAAACAAGAATGACAATGAGCAGTTCTTC,CASSPTNKNDNEQFF
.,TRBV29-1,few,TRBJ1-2,TGCAGCGTTGATAGAGGCTACACCTTC,CSVDRGYTF
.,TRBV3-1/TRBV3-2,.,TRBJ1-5,TGTGCCAGCAGCCAAGGCAGGCATTCTCAGCCCCAGCATTTT,CASSQGRHSQPQHF
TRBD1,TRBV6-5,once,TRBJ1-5,TGTGCCAGCAGTCAAAAGACAGGGAGAAATCAGCCCCAGCATTTT,CASSQKTGRNQPQHF
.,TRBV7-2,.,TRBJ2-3,TGTGCCAGCAGCTTAGGTGGGGGTACGCAGTATTTT,CASSLGGGTQYF
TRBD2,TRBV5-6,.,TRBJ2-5,TGTGCCAGCAGCTTGGCTAGCGGGATTGAGACCCAGTACTTC,CASSLASGIETQYF
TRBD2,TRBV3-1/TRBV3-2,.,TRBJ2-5,TGTGCCAGCAGCCAAGAAACTAGCGGGGGCCTCCAAGAGACCCAGTACTTC,CASSQETSGGLQETQYF
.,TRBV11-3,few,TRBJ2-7,TGTGCCAGCAGCTTCAATGTGGAGCAGTACTTC,CASSFNVEQYF
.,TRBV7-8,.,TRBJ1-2,TGTGCCAGCAGCGGGCCTTATGGCTACACCTTC,CASSGPYGYTF
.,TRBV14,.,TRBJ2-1,TGTGCCAGCAGCCAAGCCAGCGTGTACAATGAGCAGTTCTTC,CASSQASVYNEQFF
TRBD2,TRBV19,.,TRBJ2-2,TGTGCCAGTAGTCGACTAGCGGGAATAGCCGGGGAGCTGTTTTTT,CASSRLAGIAGELFF
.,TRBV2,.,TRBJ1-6,TGTGCCAGCAGTGACCGGGACTCGTATAATTCACCCCTCCACTTT,CASSDRDSYNSPLHF
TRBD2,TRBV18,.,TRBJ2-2,TGTGCCAGCTCACCAAGGGTTTTAGCGGGACACACCGGGGAGCTGTTTTTT,CASSPRVLAGHTGELFF
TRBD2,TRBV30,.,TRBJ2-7,TGTGCCTGTCGAAAAAGAGGGACTAGCGGGAAATACGAGCAGTACTTC,CACRKRGTSGKYEQYF
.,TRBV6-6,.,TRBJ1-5,TGTGCCAGCAGTTTCCGCCCCGGGAATAGCAATCAGCCCCAGCATTTT,CASSFRPGNSNQPQHF
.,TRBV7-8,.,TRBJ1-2,TGTGCCAGCAGCGTAGGGGACGACGGGTCCTATGGCTACACCTTC,CASSVGDDGSYGYTF
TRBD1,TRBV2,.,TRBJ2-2,TGTGCCAGCAGTTACAAGGGACAGGGGGCGTTGGACACCGGGGAGCTGTTTTTT,CASSYKGQGALDTGELFF
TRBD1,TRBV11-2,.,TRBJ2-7,TGTGCCAGCACCAAGGCGGGGCAGGGGGCGGACGAGCAGTACTTC,CASTKAGQGADEQYF
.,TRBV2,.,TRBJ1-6,TGTGCCAGCAAAGGGAGTGGGGTTGGTTCACCCCTCCACTTT,CASKGSGVGSPLHF
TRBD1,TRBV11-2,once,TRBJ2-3,TGTGCCAGCAGCTTAGTCACAGGGGGAGATACGCAGTATTTT,CASSLVTGGDTQYF
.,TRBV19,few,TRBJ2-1,TGTGCCAGTACCGCGGGGCACTCCTACAATGAGCAGTTCTTC,CASTAGHSYNEQFF
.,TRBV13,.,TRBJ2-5,TGTGCCAGCAGCTTAGAAGGGGGAGAGACCCAGTACTTC,CASSLEGGETQYF
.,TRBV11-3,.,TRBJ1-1,TGTGCCAGCAGCTTACCGACGGACAGACACACTGAAGCTTTCTTT,CASSLPTDRHTEAFF
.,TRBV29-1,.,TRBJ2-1,TGCAGCGCGGGACAAATGAAATACAATGAGCAGTTCTTC,CSAGQMKYNEQFF
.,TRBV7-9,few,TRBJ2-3,TGTGCCAGCAGCTTCACCCCGTTGGGCGATACGCAGTATTTT,CASSFTPLGDTQYF
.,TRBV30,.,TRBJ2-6,TGTGCCTGGAGGTTCTCTGGGGCCAACGTCCTGACTTTC,CAWRFSGANVLTF
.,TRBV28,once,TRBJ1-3,TGTGCCAGCAGTCCGCTCGGGAACACCATATATTTT,CASSPLGNTIYF
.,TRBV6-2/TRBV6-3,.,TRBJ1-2,TGTGCCAGCAGTTACTCGTCGGGACAATCCGGCTACACCTTC,CASSYSSGQSGYTF